Each of the 18 T cell receptor beta chains below was sequenced from the same sample in a study of cytomegalovirus exposure and HLA in healthy donors listed by TCRdb under 2017. Receptors were amplified or captured by the immunoSEQ multiplex PCR assay. For the multiplex PCR, a mixture combining 60 forward primers for TCR Vbeta segments and 13 reverse primers for TCR Jbeta segments was used. TCRdb obtained this table from immuneACCESS and retained in-frame rearrangements with V and J assigned. These tables miss some clones; where compared with another copy, unresolved V genes account for less than half of the shortfall, and the remainder is unexplained. The sample includes some 180,000 clones, with 80% observed a single time. Less than 2% of the sample rests with the top ten. The material sequenced was PBMCs. These receptors originate from a woman aged 30 to 39 in good health and CMV-seronegative.

This clone was seen a single time. The gene calls are TRBV11-2 and TRBJ2-3, with 12 bases fitting TRBD2. Germline V gene lookup returns CDR1 SGHAT and CDR2 FQNNGV. The J segment lost 5 bases and the V segment lost 2 bases, leaving 5 bases of the junction unmatched. The CDR3 sequence is 16 residues long. CDR3: CASSLFLAGGIDTQYF. CDR3 DNA sequence: TGTGCCAGCAGCTTATTTCTAGCGGGGGGGATAGATACGCAGTATTTT.

This clone was seen a handful of times. This chain joins TRBV5-1 and TRBJ2-3; 12 nucleotides line up with TRBD2. CDR3 length: 17 amino acids. Trimming removed 6 bases from V and 1 base from J; junction bases left unmatched: 9. From germline, CDR1 is SGHRS and CDR2 YFSETQ. Here the CDR3 reads CASTFALAGGRTDTQYF. Here the CDR3 DNA reads TGCGCCAGCACTTTCGCTCTAGCGGGGGGGCGCACAGATACGCAGTATTTT.

In DNA form, the CDR3 reads TGTGCCAGCAGCTTAGGGAAGGGACAGGGGAGAGAGACTGAAGCTTTCTTT. It encodes CASSLGKGQGRETEAFF. V gene TRBV7-8 combines with J gene TRBJ1-1, with 10 bases that match TRBD1. Losses at the gene ends were 1 base for V and 5 bases for J; bases not matched to a gene: 10. The CDR3 covers 17 residues. The germline V gene has CDR1 SGHVS and CDR2 FQNEAQ.

The chain joins TRBV6-5 to TRBJ1-4; 9 positions agree with TRBD1. The CDR3 loop spans 15 amino acids. The germline CDR1 and CDR2 sequences are MNHEY and SVGAGI. V dropped 6 bases and J dropped 5; count of bases not matched to a gene: 7. This CDR3 is CASRPYRGQNEKLFF. In nucleotides, the CDR3 is TGTGCCAGCAGGCCCTACAGGGGGCAAAATGAAAAACTGTTTTTT.

The chain combines TRBV9 with TRBJ2-6; TRBD1 aligns across 7 bases. V dropped 0 bases and J dropped 2; count of bases not matched to a gene: 8. Per germline, CDR1 SGDLS and CDR2 YYNGEE. The CDR3 spans 18 residues. The DNA for the CDR3 is TGTGCCAGCAGCGTAGGTGTAGGGGGCACGGCTGGGGCCAACGTCCTGACTTTC. Protein: CASSVGVGGTAGANVLTF. Complete variable domain (other parts from reference TRBV9 and TRBJ2-6): DSGVTQTPKHLITATGQRVTLRCSPRSGDLSVYWYQQSLDQGLQFLIQYYNGEERAKGNILERFSAQQFPDLHSELNLSSLELGDSALYFCASSVGVGGTAGANVLTFGAGSRLTVL.

In its sample, this clone was seen a few times. The J gene is TRBJ1-3, the V gene TRBV5-1; 7 nucleotides agree with TRBD1. Germline CDR1 reads SGHRS; CDR2 reads YFSETQ. This CDR3 is 13 amino acids long. V trimming: 4 bases; J trimming: 4 bases; junction bases outside the gene matches: 2. CDR3 nucleotide sequence: TGCGCCAGCAGCAGGGGGCCAGGAAACACCATATATTTT. Translating it yields CASSRGPGNTIYF.

The chain recombines TRBV27 with TRBJ1-5; the D is unclear. Trimming shortened V by 3 bases and J by 5 bases, and 11 bases separated the two germline ends. CDR3 size: 14 residues. Germline lookup yields CDR1 MNHEY and CDR2 SMNVEV (reference sequence). This CDR3 is CASSLRRNDQPQHF. Written as DNA, the CDR3 is TGTGCCAGCAGTTTGAGGCGGAATGATCAGCCCCAGCATTTT.

The rearrangement links TRBV7-8 to TRBJ2-3; 7 bases are shared with TRBD1. Germline CDR1 reads SGHVS; CDR2 reads FQNEAQ. There are 14 residues in the CDR3. V lost 5 bases, J lost 2 bases, and 4 bases stayed unmatched. As DNA, the CDR3 is TGTGCCAGCAGCCTCGGGACAGACACAGATACGCAGTATTTT. Protein product: CASSLGTDTDTQYF.

This clone came up a few times. The rearrangement joins TRBV6-1 to TRBJ2-1; 7 nucleotides agree with TRBD2. The CDR3 is made up of 13 amino acids. With 5 bases clipped from V and 7 bases from J, the junction kept 5 bases outside the gene matches. Germline V gene data show CDR1 as MNHNS and CDR2 as SASEGT. The CDR3 bases are TGTGCCAGCAGTCGAAGGGAGGGGAATGAGCAGTTCTTC. The encoded protein is CASSRREGNEQFF.

The chain uses TRBV5-6 and TRBJ1-2, with D tentatively TRBD1 (5 bases). The CDR3 has 15 residues. Germline V gene lookup returns CDR1 SGHDT and CDR2 YYEEEE. V was pared by 0 bases and J by 8 bases, with 17 bases between. For the CDR3, the DNA is TGTGCCAGCAGCTTGGGGGGCAGGGCGCTTGGGGGCTACACCTTC. As protein: CASSLGGRALGGYTF.

This sequence joins TRBV30 and TRBJ2-1, with 11 nucleotides matching TRBD1. CDR1 and CDR2 from the germline V gene are GTSNPN and SVGIG (reference sequence). After removal of 7 bases from V and 15 bases from J, the junction contained 2 bases not matched to a gene. CDR3 length: 9 amino acids. CDR3 sequence reads: CAFGTGGFF. Written as DNA, the CDR3 is TGTGCCTTCGGGACAGGGGGGTTCTTC.

The chain couples TRBV6-6 to TRBJ1-1; no reliable D call. The CDR3 length is 13 residues. The germline V gene has CDR1 MNHNY and CDR2 SVGAGI (reference sequence). V lost 6 bases and J lost 0, with 8 bases in between. The CDR3, as DNA: TGTGCCAGCAGCCTTAGTATGAACACTGAAGCTTTCTTT. It specifies CASSLSMNTEAFF.

This clone appeared once. V and J are TRBV2 and TRBJ1-2; D gene ambiguous. Germline V gives CDR1 SNHLY, CDR2 FYNNEI. V lost 5 bases, J lost 2 bases, and 21 bases lay in between. The CDR3 sequence is 17 residues long. In DNA, the CDR3 is TGTGCCAGCAGTAGGGATGAGGGTCCCGGCTCAAACTATGGCTACACCTTC. Its translation: CASSRDEGPGSNYGYTF.

This clone has a single count. The rearrangement links TRBV12-5 to TRBJ2-3, with D perhaps matching TRBD2 (7 bases). Germline lookup yields CDR1 LGHNT and CDR2 FRNRAP. The V end was cut by 1 base, the J end by 5 bases, with 16 bases between. This CDR3 has 16 amino acids. The DNA for the CDR3 is TGTGCTAGTGGTTTGGCCCCCGGGGGGCCTCAAGATACGCAGTATTTT. Amino acids: CASGLAPGGPQDTQYF.

The table lists this clone with a few counts. The chain joins TRBV19 to TRBJ1-3; TRBD1 might be the D (6 bases). This CDR3 comprises 15 residues. Trimming shortened V by 7 bases and J by 3 bases, and 16 bases separated the two germline ends. The germline gives CDR1 LNHDA, CDR2 SQIVND (reference sequence). For the CDR3, the DNA is TGTGCCAGTACAATACAGGGCCGCTATGGAAACACCATATATTTT. Amino acids: CASTIQGRYGNTIYF.

This chain connects TRBV29-1 to TRBJ2-3; 8 nucleotides align to TRBD2. There are 15 residues in the CDR3. V shed 6 bases and J 2 bases; nucleotides not matched to a gene: 10. Germline V gives CDR1 SQVTM, CDR2 ANQGSEA. In nucleotides, the CDR3 is TGCAGCGTGAGGGGCGTTAGCGGGAACACAGATACGCAGTATTTT. Encoded protein: CSVRGVSGNTDTQYF.

This clone was counted only a few times. V and J are TRBV7-6 and TRBJ2-5, with a possible D match to TRBD2 (5 bases). The CDR3 is 15 residues long. Germline V CDR1 and CDR2: SGHVS, FNYEAQ. Between the trimmed V and J ends, which lost 2 bases and 0 bases, there was a span of 10 bases. CDR3 sequence (DNA): TGTGCCAGCAGCTTAACGACGGGGTACCAAGAGACCCAGTACTTC. This sequence encodes CASSLTTGYQETQYF.

This clone was seen repeatedly, ten times or more. V is TRBV4-1 and J is TRBJ2-3; D is perhaps TRBD1 (5 bases). The CDR3 contains 16 residues. Looked up from germline, CDR1 is MGHRA and CDR2 is YSYEKL. V was pared by 0 bases and J by 2 bases, with 12 bases between. As DNA, the CDR3 is TGCGCCAGCAGCCAAGATCTAGACAGTTACACAGATACGCAGTATTTT. Translated: CASSQDLDSYTDTQYF.